This T cell receptor beta chain emerged from a study of vaccination and CD4 T cells after COVID-19. About the research overall: The post-COVID sampling time was a median 101 days after diagnosis, ranging from 35 to 161.

The CDR3 has 14 residues. The V and J ends lost 3 bases and 7 bases respectively, with 15 bases between them. Per the germline V gene, CDR1 is MNHEY and CDR2 is SMNVEV (reference sequence). A remark on this clonotype: Its antigen is undetermined.

As for time point: late sampling 161 to 241 days after vaccination in a few convalescent patients. The sample's treatment: approximately nine-day PBMC culture with coronavirus spike peptide pools or control peptides (ViraFEST assay). The Oncomine TCR Beta short-read assay was applied to DNA of cultured CD4+ T cells. Each CDR3 protein gets one entry after TCRdb re-called the PCR reads with MiXCR. The sample has around 27,000 distinct CDR3 sequences; 35% to 40% are singletons. The source of this sequence is a human donor who had recovered from COVID-19. Sequenced here: CD4+ T cells from blood, cultured in vitro, sampled about 7 months after SARS-CoV-2 vaccination. The genes are TRBV27 and TRBJ2-5, with D possibly matching TRBD2 (5 bases). The CDR3 bases are TGTGCCAGCAGTTTCCACAGCGGCTATGGGACCCAGTACTTC. Protein product: CASSFHSGYGTQYF.